The 29 T cell receptor beta chains presented below share a single source sample, sequenced in a study of T cell responses to AZD1222 COVID-19 vaccine. Using immunoSEQ multiplex PCR, the repertoire was profiled, and TCRdb retains in-frame clones only, with some absent. The repertoire holds roughly 180,000 clones, with 85% to 95% as singletons. The sample here was peripheral blood, taken 28 days after the second dose of the MenACWY control vaccine. These receptor sequences come from an adult who received the MenACWY meningococcal vaccine as a control.

The rearrangement uses TRBV14 and TRBJ1-5, with no clear D. Trimming took 5 bases from V and 6 from J, leaving 11 bases between them. The CDR3 is 13 residues long. Germline-derived CDR1 and CDR2 are SGHDN and FVKESK. The CDR3, as DNA: TGTGCCAGCAGCGTAGGCCGGGGTCAGCCCCAGCATTTT. Its protein is CASSVGRGQPQHF.

In its sample, this clone was seen once. The V call is TRBV19, the J call TRBJ1-4; D remains unclear. This CDR3 is 14 amino acids long. Per germline, CDR1 LNHDA and CDR2 SQIVND (reference sequence). V lost 6 bases to trimming and J lost 3 bases, with 11 bases between them. CDR3 protein: CASRVVGANEKLFF. CDR3 in DNA: TGTGCCAGTAGAGTCGTCGGGGCTAATGAAAAACTGTTTTTT.

The chain is built from TRBV15 and TRBJ1-4; 7 nucleotides align to TRBD1. Germline V gene data show CDR1 as LNHNV and CDR2 as YYDKDF (reference sequence). The V segment lost 6 bases and the J segment 6 bases; nucleotides outside the gene matches: 4. The CDR3 loop spans 13 amino acids. The CDR3 DNA follows: TGTGCCACCAGGAGGGGGCTCGATGAAAAACTGTTTTTT. Its translation: CATRRGLDEKLFF.

The V gene is TRBV3-1 (or the pseudogene TRBV3-2), the J gene TRBJ1-1; D is unclear. Trimming took off 0 bases at V and 4 bases at J, with 6 bases between the two ends. The CDR3 sequence is 13 residues long. Germline-derived CDR1 and CDR2 are LGHDT and YNNKEL (reference sequence). This CDR3 reads CASSQDSFTEAFF. The CDR3 nucleotides are TGTGCCAGCAGCCAAGATTCGTTCACTGAAGCTTTCTTT.

The gene calls are TRBV5-1 and TRBJ2-7; D remains ambiguous. The V end lost 0 bases, the J end lost 0 bases, and 13 bases lay between the germline ends. The CDR3 has 16 residues. From germline, CDR1 is SGHRS and CDR2 YFSETQ. The DNA for the CDR3 is TGCGCCAGCAGCTTGGCCGGTACGGCCAGCTCCTACGAGCAGTACTTC. Amino acid sequence: CASSLAGTASSYEQYF.

The rearrangement links TRBV25-1 to TRBJ2-5, with 9 bases lining up with TRBD1. CDR3 length equals 14 residues. The ends lost 10 bases at V and 4 bases at J; junction bases unmatched: 10. Germline CDR1 and CDR2: MGHDK and SYGVNS. CDR3: CATLDRGRGETQYF. DNA for the CDR3: TGTGCCACCTTGGACAGGGGCCGAGGAGAGACCCAGTACTTC.

J is TRBJ1-3 and V is TRBV19, with D unresolved. The length of the CDR3 is 15 residues. The germline V and J ends were trimmed by 7 bases and 0 bases, with 13 bases remaining between them. Germline V CDR1 and CDR2: LNHDA, SQIVND (reference sequence). CDR3: CASTRGEVSGNTIYF. Here the CDR3 DNA reads TGTGCCAGTACGAGAGGAGAGGTCTCTGGAAACACCATATATTTT.

The table lists this clone with a count of one. The V gene is TRBV6-2 or TRBV6-3, the J gene TRBJ2-1; a possible D gene is TRBD2 (6 bases). Germline CDR1 reads MNHEY; CDR2 reads SVGEGT. Trimming removed 0 bases from V and 0 bases from J, with 9 bases in between. This CDR3 is 16 amino acids long. CDR3 residues: CASSYSGRSSYNEQFF. The DNA of the CDR3 is TGTGCCAGCAGTTACTCAGGGAGGAGCTCCTACAATGAGCAGTTCTTC.

The chain is built from TRBV7-9 and TRBJ1-1; 7 nucleotides align to TRBD1. Germline V gene data show CDR1 as SEHNR and CDR2 as FQNEAQ (reference sequence). V gave up 5 bases and J gave up 8 bases; unmatched junction bases: 11. The CDR3 has 14 residues. CDR3 residues: CASSLEGQWGEAFF. The DNA of the CDR3 is TGTGCCAGCAGCCTAGAGGGACAGTGGGGGGAAGCTTTCTTT.

J is TRBJ1-1 and V is TRBV30; D not certain. CDR1 and CDR2 (germline): GTSNPN, SVGIG (reference sequence). Trimming left V 0 bases short and J 10 bases short, with 12 bases between. The CDR3 extends over 12 amino acids. The CDR3 DNA is TGTGCCTGGAGTGTAATACGGGGTGTAGCTTTCTTT. Translated, it gives CAWSVIRGVAFF.

The chain employs TRBV4-2 and TRBJ1-5, with unresolved D. CDR1 and CDR2 (germline): LGHNA, YNFKEQ. The germline V and J ends were trimmed by 1 base and 1 base, with 8 bases remaining between them. This CDR3 contains 15 residues. In nucleotides, the CDR3 is TGTGCCAGCAGCCAAGGTACGGTGAGCAATCAGCCCCAGCATTTT. Translated: CASSQGTVSNQPQHF.

This sequence joins TRBV2 and TRBJ1-5; D might be TRBD1 (5 bases). The germline gives CDR1 SNHLY, CDR2 FYNNEI. This CDR3 is 15 amino acids long. Trimming shortened V by 2 bases and J by 5 bases, and 13 bases separated the two germline ends. The CDR3 is CASSELAGLYQPQHF. CDR3 in DNA: TGTGCCAGCAGTGAACTCGCAGGGCTTTATCAGCCCCAGCATTTT.

This chain connects TRBV5-4 to TRBJ1-1; weak D call: TRBD1 (5 bases). CDR1 is SGHNT, CDR2 YYREEE, per germline (reference sequence). V lost 3 bases and J lost 0, with 12 bases in between. CDR3 size: 15 residues. In DNA form, the CDR3 reads TGTGCCAGCAGCTCGGGGGGACTCATGAACACTGAAGCTTTCTTT. It codes for CASSSGGLMNTEAFF. Together with reference TRBV5-4 and TRBJ1-1, the CDR3 gives the full variable domain: ETGVTQSPTHLIKTRGQQVTLRCSSQSGHNTVSWYQQALGQGPQFIFQYYREEENGRGNFPPRFSGLQFPNYSSELNVNALELDDSALYLCASSSGGLMNTEAFFGQGTRLTVV.

The sample holds one count of this clone. The V and J genes are TRBV10-3 and TRBJ1-2; tentatively, D is TRBD1 (6 bases). The CDR3 spans 15 residues. The V gene's germline CDR1 is ENHRY and CDR2 SYGVKD. Trimming took off 3 bases at V and 2 bases at J, with 13 bases between the two ends. The CDR3 DNA sequence: TGTGCCATCAGTGACCCTTGGACAGCGAACTATGGCTACACCTTC. It codes for CAISDPWTANYGYTF.

The chain carries TRBV5-1 and TRBJ1-2, with D perhaps matching TRBD1 (5 bases). The CDR3 covers 13 residues. Looked up from germline, CDR1 is SGHRS and CDR2 is YFSETQ. The V end was cut by 4 bases, the J end by 8 bases, with 15 bases between. The CDR3 region has the DNA TGCGCCAGCAGCCACGGGGGGAAGGGCGGCTACACCTTC. It codes for CASSHGGKGGYTF.

J is TRBJ1-5 and V is TRBV18, with D unresolved. Trimming removed 4 bases from V and 6 bases from J, with 16 bases in between. Germline lookup yields CDR1 KGHSH and CDR2 LQKENI. The CDR3 runs 15 residues. The DNA of the CDR3 is TGTGCCAGCTCACGACGGGAACACGAGGGTCAGCCCCAGCATTTT. Amino acids: CASSRREHEGQPQHF.

In DNA, the CDR3 is TGTGCCAGCAATCGGGACACCCAGGTTGCGCAGTACTTC. Amino acids: CASNRDTQVAQYF. J is TRBJ2-7 and V is TRBV6-5; TRBD1 might be the D (6 bases). This CDR3 has 13 amino acids. In germline, CDR1 is MNHEY, CDR2 SVGAGI. Trimming pared 7 bases from V and 9 bases from J, leaving 19 bases between.

The gene calls are TRBV29-1 and TRBJ2-2, with unresolved D. Looked up from germline, CDR1 is SQVTM and CDR2 is ANQGSEA. This CDR3 has 12 amino acids. V lost 3 bases and J lost 1, with 3 bases in between. CDR3 region: CSVEGNTGELFF. As DNA, the CDR3 is TGCAGCGTTGAGGGGAACACCGGGGAGCTGTTTTTT.

The chain has TRBV5-1 and TRBJ2-1; the D gene is possibly TRBD2 (6 bases). Trimming took 0 bases from V and 4 from J, leaving 11 bases between them. This CDR3 comprises 15 residues. Germline CDR1 SGHRS, CDR2 YFSETQ. CDR3 region: CASSLEASAYNEQFF. CDR3 bases: TGCGCCAGCAGCTTGGAGGCTAGCGCTTACAATGAGCAGTTCTTC.

J is TRBJ1-6 and V is TRBV6-2 or TRBV6-3, with TRBD1 matching over 7 bases. Germline V gene lookup returns CDR1 MNHEY and CDR2 SVGEGT. J lost 7 bases, V lost 5 bases, and 8 bases had no gene match. This CDR3 contains 15 residues. The CDR3 DNA is TGTGCCAGCAGTCGCGGGACAGTTTTCAATTCACCCCTCCACTTT. This gives the protein CASSRGTVFNSPLHF.

This chain connects TRBV28 to TRBJ1-6; a weak D match, TRBD1 (5 bases). Looked up from germline, CDR1 is MDHEN and CDR2 is SYDVKM. CDR3 length equals 14 residues. With 2 bases removed from V and 13 bases from J, the gap between germline ends came to 15 bases. As DNA, the CDR3 is TGTGCCAGCAGTTTACTGGGACCCCTATTCCCCCTCCACTTT. It encodes CASSLLGPLFPLHF. Variable domain in full (rest from reference TRBV28 and TRBJ1-6): DVKVTQSSRYLVKRTGEKVFLECVQDMDHENMFWYRQDPGLGLRLIYFSYDVKMKEKGDIPEGYSVSREKKERFSLILESASTNQTSMYLCASSLLGPLFPLHFGNGTRLTVT.

This chain links TRBV7-2 with TRBJ1-1; 8 bases are shared with TRBD1. CDR3 length: 15 amino acids. Per the germline V gene, CDR1 is SGHTA and CDR2 is FQGNSA. V gave up 2 bases and J gave up 7 bases; unmatched junction bases: 9. The CDR3 DNA reads TGTGCCAGCAGCTTATCTCCCGGACAGGGTCGTGAAGCTTTCTTT. Its protein product is CASSLSPGQGREAFF.

This chain uses TRBV5-4 with TRBJ1-2; 8 bases match TRBD1. V was pared by 4 bases and J by 4 bases, with 9 bases of the junction left unmatched. From germline, CDR1 is SGHNT and CDR2 YYREEE (reference sequence). The CDR3 loop spans 15 amino acids. The CDR3 DNA sequence: TGTGCCAGCAGCCCACCGGGACAGGCTTCCTATGGCTACACCTTC. Translated: CASSPPGQASYGYTF.

The count of this clone is one. The chain has TRBV4-1 and TRBJ2-1; possibly TRBD2 for D (7 bases). Trimming removed 1 base at V and 4 bases at J, with 20 bases between. The CDR3 runs 18 residues. Germline V gene sequence: CDR1 MGHRA, CDR2 YSYEKL. CDR3 DNA sequence: TGCGCCAGCAGCCAAGGGGGAGCCGGGGGGCCCCATTACAATGAGCAGTTCTTC. Protein sequence: CASSQGGAGGPHYNEQFF.

The chain recombines TRBV27 with TRBJ1-6; D is unresolved. This CDR3 is 15 amino acids long. Germline V gene sequence: CDR1 MNHEY, CDR2 SMNVEV (reference sequence). Trimming removed 3 bases from V and 14 bases from J, with 20 bases in between. CDR3 sequence: CASSFSTVPLGSLHF. CDR3 nucleotides: TGTGCCAGCAGTTTCTCAACTGTTCCCTTGGGATCCCTCCACTTT.

V and J are TRBV12-3 or TRBV12-4 and TRBJ2-1, with D maybe TRBD2 (5 bases). V was cut by 5 bases and J by 8 bases, with 7 bases left in between. The CDR3 is 11 residues long. CDR3 region: CASSLSDEQFF. CDR3 in DNA: TGTGCCAGCAGTCTTAGCGATGAGCAGTTCTTC.

This chain connects TRBV3-1 (or the pseudogene TRBV3-2) to TRBJ2-7, with 8 bases matching TRBD1. The CDR3 consists of 16 residues. V trimming: 4 bases; J trimming: 4 bases; junction bases outside the gene matches: 12. Per germline, CDR1 LGHDT and CDR2 YNNKEL (reference sequence). This CDR3 is CASSPGDRPNRYEQYF. CDR3 nucleotide sequence: TGTGCCAGCAGCCCAGGGGACAGGCCGAATAGGTACGAGCAGTACTTC.

The V and J genes are TRBV25-1 and TRBJ2-7, with no clear D. CDR1 MGHDK and CDR2 SYGVNS come from the germline V gene. The germline V and J ends were trimmed by 2 bases and 3 bases, with 11 bases remaining between them. The length of the CDR3 is 14 residues. This CDR3 is CASSEPGEIYEQYF. In DNA, the CDR3 is TGTGCCAGCAGTGAACCCGGAGAGATCTACGAGCAGTACTTC.

This clone was observed once. The V gene is TRBV6-5, the J gene TRBJ2-7, with TRBD1 identical over 9 bases. Trimming cost V 2 bases and J 3 bases; bases outside gene matches: 5. Germline-derived CDR1 and CDR2 are MNHEY and SVGAGI. The CDR3 contains 15 residues. CDR3 in amino acids: CASSYNDRGIYEQYF. CDR3 sequence (DNA): TGTGCCAGCAGTTACAATGACAGGGGGATCTACGAGCAGTACTTC.